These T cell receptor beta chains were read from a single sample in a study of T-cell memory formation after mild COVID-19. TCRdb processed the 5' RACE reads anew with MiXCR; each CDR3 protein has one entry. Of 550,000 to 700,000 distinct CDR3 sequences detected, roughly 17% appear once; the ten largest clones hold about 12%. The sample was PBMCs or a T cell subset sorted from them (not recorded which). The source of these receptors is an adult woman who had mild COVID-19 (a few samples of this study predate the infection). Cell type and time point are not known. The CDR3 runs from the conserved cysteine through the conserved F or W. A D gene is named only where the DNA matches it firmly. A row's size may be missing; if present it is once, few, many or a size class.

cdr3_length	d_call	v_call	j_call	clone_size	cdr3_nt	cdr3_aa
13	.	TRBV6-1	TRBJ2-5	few	TGTGCCAGCAGTAAGCCGGGCTCAGAGACCCAGTACTTC	CASSKPGSETQYF
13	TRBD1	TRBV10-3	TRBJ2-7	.	TGTGCCATCAGGGGACAGGAGTACTACGAGCAGTACTTC	CAIRGQEYYEQYF
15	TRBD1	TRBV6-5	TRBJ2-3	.	TGTGCCAGCAGTAGCACAGGGGGCTATACAGATACGCAGTATTTT	CASSSTGGYTDTQYF
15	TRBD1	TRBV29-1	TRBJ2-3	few	TGCAGCGTTGACCGGGGACAGGGGATCACAGATACGCAGTATTTT	CSVDRGQGITDTQYF
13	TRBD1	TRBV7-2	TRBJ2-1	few	TGTGCCAGCAGCTGGACAGGGGACAATGAGCAGTTCTTC	CASSWTGDNEQFF
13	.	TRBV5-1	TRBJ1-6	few	TGCGCCAGCAGCGATTTGGATAATTCACCCCTCCACTTT	CASSDLDNSPLHF
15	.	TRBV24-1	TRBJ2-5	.	TGTGCCACCAGTGATTTCGACAGGTTCGGAGAGACCCAGTACTTC	CATSDFDRFGETQYF
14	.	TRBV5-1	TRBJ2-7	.	TGCGCCAGCAGCTGGGGGACCAGAAACTACGAGCAGTACTTC	CASSWGTRNYEQYF
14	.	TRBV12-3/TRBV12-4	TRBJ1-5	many	TGTGCCAGCAGTTTAGCGGGGTACAATCAGCCCCAGCATTTT	CASSLAGYNQPQHF
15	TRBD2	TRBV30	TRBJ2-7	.	TGTGCCTGGAGTTTTTTAGCGGGGGGGCTCGGCGAGCAGTACTTC	CAWSFLAGGLGEQYF
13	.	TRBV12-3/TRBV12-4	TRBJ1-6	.	TGTGCCAGCAGTCCCACCGGACAGCCCACCCTCCACTTT	CASSPTGQPTLHF
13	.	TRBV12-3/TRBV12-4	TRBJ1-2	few	TGTGCCACCCCCCTCGGTCGAGCCTATGGCTACACCTTC	CATPLGRAYGYTF
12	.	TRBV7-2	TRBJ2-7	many	TGTGCCAGCAGCTTAGGTTTTTACGAGCAGTACTTC	CASSLGFYEQYF
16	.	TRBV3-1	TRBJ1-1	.	TGTGCCAGCAGCCAAGACTTCTCGGGGCCGGGCACTGAAGCTTTCTTT	CASSQDFSGPGTEAFF
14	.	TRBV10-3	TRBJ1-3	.	TGTGCCATCAGTGTCGACGTGAGGGGAAACACCATATATTTT	CAISVDVRGNTIYF
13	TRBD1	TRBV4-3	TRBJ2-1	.	TGCGCCAGCAGCCAAGTCATCTGGGACAGGGGGTTCTTC	CASSQVIWDRGFF
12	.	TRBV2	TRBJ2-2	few	TGTGCCAGCAGTGAAGGGCTTAGGGAGCTGTTTTTT	CASSEGLRELFF
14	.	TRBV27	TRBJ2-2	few	TGTGCCAGCAGTACGCGACTAGACCCCCCGGAGCTGTTTTTT	CASSTRLDPPELFF
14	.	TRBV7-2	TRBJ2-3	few	TGTGCCAGCAGCTTAGAACAACTCACAGATACGCAGTATTTT	CASSLEQLTDTQYF
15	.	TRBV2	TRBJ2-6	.	TGTGCCAGCAATTCCTTGCAGTTAGGGGCCAACGTCCTGACTTTC	CASNSLQLGANVLTF
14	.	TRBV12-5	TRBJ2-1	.	TGTGCTAGTGGTAGGGGGATGGGTGGGTCGGAGCAGTTCTTC	CASGRGMGGSEQFF
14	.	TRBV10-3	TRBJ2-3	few	TGTGCCACCCGACCGGGTGCCGGCACAGATACGCAGTATTTT	CATRPGAGTDTQYF
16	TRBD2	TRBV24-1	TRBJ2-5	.	TGTGCCACCAGTGATAGAAATAGCGGGGATTCGGAGACCCAGTACTTC	CATSDRNSGDSETQYF
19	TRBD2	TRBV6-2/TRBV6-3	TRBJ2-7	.	TGTGCCAGCAGTTACTTCTGGACTAGCGGGAGGGTTCCCGAGTACGAGCAGTACTTC	CASSYFWTSGRVPEYEQYF
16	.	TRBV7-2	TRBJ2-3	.	TGTGCCAGCAGCTTTAGCCCGGTTGAAAAGCGGGATACGCAGTATTTT	CASSFSPVEKRDTQYF
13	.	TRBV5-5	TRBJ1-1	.	TGTGCCAGCAGCTTGCTGTCGGAGTTTGAAGCTTTCTTT	CASSLLSEFEAFF
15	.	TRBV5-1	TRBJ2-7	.	TGCGCCAGCAGCCCCCGGGACACGAGCTCCTACGAGCAGTACTTC	CASSPRDTSSYEQYF
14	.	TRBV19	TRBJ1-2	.	TGTGCCAGTAGGTTCCGGACAGCTAACTATGGCTACACCTTC	CASRFRTANYGYTF
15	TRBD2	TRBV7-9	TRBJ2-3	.	TGTGCCAGCAGCTCAGCGGGGGGCTCGGGAGATACGCAGTATTTT	CASSSAGGSGDTQYF
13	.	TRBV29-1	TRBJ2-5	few	TGCAGCGTTGAAGGGAGTCCGAAAGAGACCCAGTACTTC	CSVEGSPKETQYF
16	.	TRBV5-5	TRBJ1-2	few	TGTGCCAGCAGCCTGAATCTCCTGACCAGGCAGTATGGCTACACCTTC	CASSLNLLTRQYGYTF
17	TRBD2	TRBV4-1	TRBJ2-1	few	TGCGCCAGCAGCCAAGTTGTCGCGACTAGCGGATCCTCAGGGCAGTTCTTC	CASSQVVATSGSSGQFF
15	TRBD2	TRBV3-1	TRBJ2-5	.	TGTGCCAGCAGCCAACTTCTAGCGGGGGAAGAGACCCAGTACTTC	CASSQLLAGEETQYF
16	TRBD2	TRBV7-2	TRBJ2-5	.	TGTGCCAGCAGCTGGCAGCGGACTAGCGGGAAAGAGACCCAGTACTTC	CASSWQRTSGKETQYF
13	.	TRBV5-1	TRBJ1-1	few	TGCGCCAGCAGCTTGGTTTCAAACACTGAAGCTTTCTTT	CASSLVSNTEAFF
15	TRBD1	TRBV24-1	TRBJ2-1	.	TGTGCCACCAGTGGAGGGGGGACAGGCTACAATGAGCAGTTCTTC	CATSGGGTGYNEQFF
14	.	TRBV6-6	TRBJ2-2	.	TGTGCCAGCAGTTCCTTGAGAGGGACCGGGGAGCTGTTTTTT	CASSSLRGTGELFF
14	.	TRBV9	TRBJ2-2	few	TGTGCCAGCAGCCCACAGCCCAACACCGGGGAGCTGTTTTTT	CASSPQPNTGELFF
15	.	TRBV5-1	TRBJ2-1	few	TGCGCCAGCAGCTTTACTAGCATGCTGGGGAATGAGCAGTTCTTC	CASSFTSMLGNEQFF
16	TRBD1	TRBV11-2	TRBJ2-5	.	TGTGCCAGCAGCCGTATACCGGGACAGGTCATAGTGACCCAGTACTTC	CASSRIPGQVIVTQYF
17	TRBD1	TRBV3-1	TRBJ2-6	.	TGTGCCAGCAGCCAACCGGGACAGAGCTCTGGGGCCAACGTCCTGACTTTC	CASSQPGQSSGANVLTF
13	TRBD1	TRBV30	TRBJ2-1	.	TGTGCCTGGAGTGTAGACAGGGCCTATGAGCAGTTCTTC	CAWSVDRAYEQFF
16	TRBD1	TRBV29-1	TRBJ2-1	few	TGCAGCGTTGAAAAGCCGACAGGGAGCTCCTACAATGAGCAGTTCTTC	CSVEKPTGSSYNEQFF
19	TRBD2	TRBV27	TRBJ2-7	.	TGTGCCAGCAGTCCGGGACTAGCGGGGGGTCCCTTTTTTCCCTACGAGCAGTACTTC	CASSPGLAGGPFFPYEQYF
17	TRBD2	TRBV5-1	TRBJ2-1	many	TGCGCCAGCAGCTTGCGACTAGCGGGAGGGTCCTACAATGAGCAGTTCTTC	CASSLRLAGGSYNEQFF
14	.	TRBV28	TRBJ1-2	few	TGTGCCAGCAGTTTAGTGTCGGGGTTTCTAGGCTACACCTTC	CASSLVSGFLGYTF
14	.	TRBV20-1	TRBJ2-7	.	TGCAGTGCCTCACCCCCGGGTCCCGCCTACGAGCAGTACTTC	CSASPPGPAYEQYF
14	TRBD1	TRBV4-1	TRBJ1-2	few	TGCGCCAGCAGCCAAGGACAGGGATCGTATGGCTACACCTTC	CASSQGQGSYGYTF
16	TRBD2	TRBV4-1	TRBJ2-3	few	TGCGCCAGCAGCCAAGATCGGGGGGGGACGGGAGATACGCAGTATTTT	CASSQDRGGTGDTQYF
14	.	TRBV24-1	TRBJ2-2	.	TGTGCCACCAATGGACAAAAGAACCCCGGGGAGCTGTTTTTT	CATNGQKNPGELFF
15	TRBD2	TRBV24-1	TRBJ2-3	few	TGTGCCACCTCCTTAGCGGGGGGGGCGGACGATACGCAGTATTTT	CATSLAGGADDTQYF
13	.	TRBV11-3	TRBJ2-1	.	TGTGCCACAGGGAGAACGCGGAACAATGAGCAGTTCTTC	CATGRTRNNEQFF
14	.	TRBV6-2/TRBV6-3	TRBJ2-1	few	TGTGCCAGCGGATACATTTCTACCTACAATGAGCAGTTCTTC	CASGYISTYNEQFF
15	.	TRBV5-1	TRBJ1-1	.	TGCGCCAGCAGCACCCAGCATCCATGGGACACTGAAGCTTTCTTT	CASSTQHPWDTEAFF